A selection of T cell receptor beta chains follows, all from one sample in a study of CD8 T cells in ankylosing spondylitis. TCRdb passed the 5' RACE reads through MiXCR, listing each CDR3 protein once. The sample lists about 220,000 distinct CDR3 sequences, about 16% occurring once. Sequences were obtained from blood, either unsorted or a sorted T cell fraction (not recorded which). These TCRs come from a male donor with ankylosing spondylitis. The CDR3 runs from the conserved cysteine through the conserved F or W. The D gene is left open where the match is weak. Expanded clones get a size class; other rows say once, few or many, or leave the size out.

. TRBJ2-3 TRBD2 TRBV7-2 TGTGCCAGCAGCTTTAGCCCGCTGGGACTAGCGTCCCCCACAGATACGCAGTATTTT CASSFSPLGLASPTDTQYF
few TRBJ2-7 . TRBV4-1 TGCGCCAGCAGCCCAGGGACCTCAGGGGAGCAGTACTTC CASSPGTSGEQYF
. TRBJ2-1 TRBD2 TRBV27 TGTGCCAGCAGTTCTCCGGGACTACCTAGGTATGATGAGCAGTTCTTC CASSSPGLPRYDEQFF
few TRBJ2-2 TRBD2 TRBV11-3 TGTGCCAGCTTAGCGGGGGATTACACCGGGGAGCTGTTTTTT CASLAGDYTGELFF
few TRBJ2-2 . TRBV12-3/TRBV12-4 TGTGCCAGCAGTTTAGCGGGAGGTTGGTCCGGGGAGCTGTTTTTT CASSLAGGWSGELFF
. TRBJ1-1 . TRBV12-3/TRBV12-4 TGTACCTTCAGTTTAGTTCTTAGCGACAGTCCCTTGACCACTGAAGCTTTCTTT CTFSLVLSDSPLTTEAFF
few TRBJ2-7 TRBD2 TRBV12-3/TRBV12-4 TGTGCCAGCAGTCCTGTCTTAGCGGGAGTTCAGTACTTC CASSPVLAGVQYF
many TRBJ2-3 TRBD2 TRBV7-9 TGTGCCAGCAGCTCTCTGACTAGCGGGGGCACAGATACGCAGTATTTT CASSSLTSGGTDTQYF
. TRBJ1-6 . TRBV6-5 TGTGCCAGCAGTTCCATAAGCTCCTATAATTCACCCCTCCACTTT CASSSISSYNSPLHF
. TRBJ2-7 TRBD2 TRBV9 TGTGCCAGCAGCGAGGGGGGGACTAGCGGGAGCTCCTACGAGCAGTACTTC CASSEGGTSGSSYEQYF
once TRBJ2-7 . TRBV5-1 TGCGCCAGCAGCTTGTACGGGGGCACCTACGAGCAGTACTTC CASSLYGGTYEQYF
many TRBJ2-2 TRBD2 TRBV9 TGTGCCAGCAGCGTAGCTCCCCTAGCGGGCGGTACCGGGGAGCTGTTTTTT CASSVAPLAGGTGELFF
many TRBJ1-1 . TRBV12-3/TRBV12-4 TGTGCCAGCAGTTCCCCCCCGGGTCTAGGTGAAGCTTTCTTT CASSSPPGLGEAFF
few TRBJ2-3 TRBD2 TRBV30 TGTGCCTGGAGTGCGGGACTAGCGGCAACAGATACGCAGTATTTT CAWSAGLAATDTQYF
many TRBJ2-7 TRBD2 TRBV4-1 TGCGCCAGCAGCCAAGATTGGCGGGAGGCGACCTACGAGCAGTACTTC CASSQDWREATYEQYF
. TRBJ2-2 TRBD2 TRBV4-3 TGCGCCAGCAGCCAACTTAGCGGGACCGCGAACACCGGGGAGCTGTTTTTT CASSQLSGTANTGELFF
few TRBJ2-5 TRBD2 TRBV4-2 TGTGCCAGCAGCCAAGAGCCTAGCGGAAGTCTCCAAGAGACCCAGTACTTC CASSQEPSGSLQETQYF
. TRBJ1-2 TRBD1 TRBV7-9 TGTGCCAGCAGCTTATCGGGACAGGGCAACTATGGCTACACCTTC CASSLSGQGNYGYTF
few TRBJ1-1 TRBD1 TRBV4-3 TGCGCCAGCAGCCCCGACAGGGTCAGCACTGAAGCTTTCTTT CASSPDRVSTEAFF
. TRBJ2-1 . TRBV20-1 TGCAGTGCTCCTTACGGGCTCACCTACAATGAGCAGTTCTTC CSAPYGLTYNEQFF
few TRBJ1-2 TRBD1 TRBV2 TGTGCCAGCAGTGAAGAGGGACAGAACTACTATGGCTACACCTTC CASSEEGQNYYGYTF
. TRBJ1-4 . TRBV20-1 TGCAGTGCTAGGGAAGGCCCCGGGACCGGGGGTGAAAAACTGTTTTTT CSAREGPGTGGEKLFF
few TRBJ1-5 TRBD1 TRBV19 TGTGCCAGTAGTCAACAGGGGGAGGATCAGCCCCAGCATTTT CASSQQGEDQPQHF
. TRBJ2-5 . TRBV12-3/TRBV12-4 TGTGCCAGCAGTTTAGTGGGGTTCGTTGATATAACCCAGTACTTC CASSLVGFVDITQYF
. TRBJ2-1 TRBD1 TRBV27 TGTGCCAGCAGTCCCAGGACAGGGGTCGGTGAGCAGTTCTTC CASSPRTGVGEQFF
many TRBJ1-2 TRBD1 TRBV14 TGTGCCAGCAGCCAATGGGACAGGGGAGCCTATGGCTACACCTTC CASSQWDRGAYGYTF
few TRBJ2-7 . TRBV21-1 TGTGCCAGCAGCCCCCGGGACAGGCGGCAGAACGAGCAGTACTTC CASSPRDRRQNEQYF
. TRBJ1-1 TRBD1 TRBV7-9 TGTGCCAGCAGCTCCTTGGGGCCAGGGGGGACTGAAGCTTTCTTT CASSSLGPGGTEAFF
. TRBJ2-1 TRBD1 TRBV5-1 TGCGCCAGCAGCACGAGGACAGGGTGGGATGAGCAGTTCTTC CASSTRTGWDEQFF
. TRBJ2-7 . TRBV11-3 TGTGCCAGCAGCTTAGCTATGGGCTCCTACGAGCAGTACTTC CASSLAMGSYEQYF
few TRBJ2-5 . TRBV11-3 TGTGCCAGCAGCTTAATAGGCGCGGAAGAGACCCAGTACTTC CASSLIGAEETQYF
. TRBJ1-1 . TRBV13 TGTGCCAGCAGCACAAAGACAGGGAACACTGAAGCTTTCTTT CASSTKTGNTEAFF
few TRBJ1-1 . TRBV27 TGTGCCAGCAGTTGGGGGAACTCGGGAACTGAAGCTTTCTTT CASSWGNSGTEAFF
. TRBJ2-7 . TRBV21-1 TGTGCCAGCAGCAAATTAGCGGCCTGTAGCTCCTACGAGCAGTACTTC CASSKLAACSSYEQYF
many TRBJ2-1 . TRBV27 TGTGCCAGCAGTTTTGGTCACAATGAGCAGTTCTTC CASSFGHNEQFF
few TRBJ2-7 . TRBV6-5 TGTGCCAGCAGTTACTCGAAAAGGGGCGAGCAGTACTTC CASSYSKRGEQYF
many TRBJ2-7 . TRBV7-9 TGTGCCAGCAGCTTAAGTTGGCAGGAGTCCTACGAGCAGTACTTC CASSLSWQESYEQYF
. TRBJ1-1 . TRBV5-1 TGCGCCAGCAGCTTAAGGCTGGGGGTAGAGAACACTGAAGCTTTCTTT CASSLRLGVENTEAFF
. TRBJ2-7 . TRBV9 TGTGCCAGCAGCGGGACTTTCCCCTACGAGCAGTACTTC CASSGTFPYEQYF
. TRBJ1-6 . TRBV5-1 TGCGCCAGCAGCTTGGATGGCGTGGGGGGCTCACCCCTCCACTTT CASSLDGVGGSPLHF
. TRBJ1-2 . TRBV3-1 TGTGCCAGCAGCAACCCGACAGTTCCCTATGGCTACACCTTC CASSNPTVPYGYTF
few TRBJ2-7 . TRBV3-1 TGTGCCAGCAGCCAAGATCCGGGGGACCACTACGAGCAGTACTTC CASSQDPGDHYEQYF
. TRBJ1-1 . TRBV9 TGTGCCAGCAGCGGCGAATCGGTTGGCGCTGAAGCTTTCTTT CASSGESVGAEAFF
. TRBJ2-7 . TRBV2 TGTGCCAGCAATGGACAGACAAGCTACGAGCAGTACTTC CASNGQTSYEQYF
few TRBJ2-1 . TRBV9 TGTGCCAGCAGCGTAGTTAGGGGCCACTACAATGAGCAGTTCTTC CASSVVRGHYNEQFF
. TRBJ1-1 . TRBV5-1 TGCGCCAGCACCCCTTGGGACACCGCGAACACTGAAGCTTTCTTT CASTPWDTANTEAFF
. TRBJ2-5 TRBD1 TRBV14 TGTGCCAGCAGCCAGCAAGTCCGGGACAGGGTGTACGTGGTGTCCCAAGAGACCCAGTACTTC CASSQQVRDRVYVVSQETQYF
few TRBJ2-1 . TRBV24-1 TGTGCCACCGGAGGAAACAATGAGCAGTTCTTC CATGGNNEQFF
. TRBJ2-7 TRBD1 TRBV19 TGTGCCAGTAGTTCGGGACAGTTGGCCTACGAGCAGTACTTC CASSSGQLAYEQYF
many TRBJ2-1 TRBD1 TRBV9 TGTGCCAGCAGCGCACAGGGGACCTCCTACAATGAGCAGTTCTTC CASSAQGTSYNEQFF
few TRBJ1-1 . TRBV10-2 TGCGCCAGCAGTGCACAGAACACTGAAGCTTTCTTT CASSAQNTEAFF
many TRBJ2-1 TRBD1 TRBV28 TGTGCCAGCGAGTTGGGACAGGGGGTTTACAATGAGCAGTTCTTC CASELGQGVYNEQFF
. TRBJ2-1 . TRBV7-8 TGTGCCAGCAGGCCTCTTCCGGCCGATGAGGAGGATGAGCAGTTCTTC CASRPLPADEEDEQFF
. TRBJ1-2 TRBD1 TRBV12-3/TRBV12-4 TGTGCCAGCAGCGAGACGACCGGGACAGGGACTATTGGCTACACCTTC CASSETTGTGTIGYTF
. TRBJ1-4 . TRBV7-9 TGTGCCAGCAGCGCCGACTCGGGAAGTGAAAAACTGTTTTTT CASSADSGSEKLFF
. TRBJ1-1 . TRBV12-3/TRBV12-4 TGTGCCAGCAGTTTCTGGGGGGTGGGCACTGAAGCTTTCTTT CASSFWGVGTEAFF
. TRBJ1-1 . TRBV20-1 TGCAGTGCTGTCCCGTGGGGTGTGACTGAAGCTTTCTTT CSAVPWGVTEAFF
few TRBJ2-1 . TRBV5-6 TGTGCCAGCAGCTTGCCCGCCGGCCGCTACAATGAGCAGTTCTTC CASSLPAGRYNEQFF
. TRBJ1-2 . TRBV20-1 TGCAGTGCTAGAGACCCTTCTCAGGGATCAATCTATGGCTACACCTTC CSARDPSQGSIYGYTF